The TCR beta chain described here comes from a study of T cells in Graves' hyperthyroidism and ophthalmopathy. Study details: Peripheral blood samples were taken at initial diagnosis, prior to any treatment. Findings and limits, study-wide: Through a model of 13 V-J features, ophthalmopathy was separated from stable hyperthyroidism.

Researchers amplified the TCR beta CDR3 regions from RNA transcripts. The primer set for the first-round RT-PCR of the TCR CDR3 was HTBI. TCRdb passed the multiplex PCR reads through MiXCR, listing each CDR3 protein once. The repertoire holds hundreds of thousands of distinct CDR3 sequences, around 13% seen once, with 9.2% in the top ten. With regard to this clonotype: What it binds is unknown.

The receptor's source is a woman aged 18-29 years with Graves' hyperthyroidism. The sample taken for sequencing was blood.

This CDR3 is CASRPNSNTEAFF. CDR3 coding DNA: TGTGCCAGCAGACCAAATAGCAACACTGAAGCTTTCTTT. This rearrangement joins TRBV27 to TRBJ1-1; D uncertain. V gave up 6 bases and J gave up 2 bases, with 10 bases separating them. Germline CDR1 and CDR2: MNHEY and SMNVEV (reference sequence). The CDR3 runs 13 residues.